Here is one TCR beta chain with its context. This record comes from a study of identical twins. The V and J ends lost 0 bases and 3 bases, in that order; junction bases with no gene match: 4. This CDR3 is built from 14 residues. Germline V lookup: CDR1 SQVTM, CDR2 ANQGSEA. Using its own MiXCR run on the 5' RACE reads, TCRdb lists one record per CDR3 protein. The data show more than 1.5 million distinct CDR3 sequences, with around 29% seen just once and around 0.25% held by the top ten. This chain uses TRBV29-1 with TRBJ2-7, with TRBD1 identical over 8 bases. The sample comprised cord blood. The receptor comes from a newborn girl in good health. Here the CDR3 DNA reads TGCAGCGTTGAAGACGGCAGGGGGCACTACGAGCAGTACTTC. Translation gives CSVEDGRGHYEQYF.